The source of this T cell receptor beta chain is a study of cytomegalovirus exposure and HLA in healthy donors. Study in general: Out of 398 genotyped donors, about 80% belonged to the Caucasian-associated ancestry cluster. Notes on the study in general: Across donors, sequencing depth was assumed by presence/absence analyses to be roughly uniform. A later analysis reportedly found that, within productive TCRs, an Asian-associated ancestry cluster had fewer N-insertions than the mean observed across the approximately 600 donors.

The PCR contained 60 Vbeta and 13 Jbeta primers. Sequencing used immunoSEQ multiplex PCR; TCRdb keeps in-frame clones, though not all of them. The repertoire holds about 190,000 clones, roughly 80% seen once, with approximately 0.74% in the top ten. In regard to this clone: The target antigen is unknown.

This CDR3 is 15 amino acids long. Trimming removed 3 bases from V and 7 bases from J; junction bases left unmatched: 8. Per germline, CDR1 KGHSH and CDR2 LQKENI. The chain is built from TRBV18 and TRBJ1-3; 8 bases are shared with TRBD1. The receptor comes from a woman under 30 in good health and CMV-seronegative. Sequenced sample: PBMCs. The CDR3 sequence: CASSPRGQESNTIYF. The CDR3 bases are TGTGCCAGCTCACCCAGGGGACAGGAGAGTAACACCATATATTTT.